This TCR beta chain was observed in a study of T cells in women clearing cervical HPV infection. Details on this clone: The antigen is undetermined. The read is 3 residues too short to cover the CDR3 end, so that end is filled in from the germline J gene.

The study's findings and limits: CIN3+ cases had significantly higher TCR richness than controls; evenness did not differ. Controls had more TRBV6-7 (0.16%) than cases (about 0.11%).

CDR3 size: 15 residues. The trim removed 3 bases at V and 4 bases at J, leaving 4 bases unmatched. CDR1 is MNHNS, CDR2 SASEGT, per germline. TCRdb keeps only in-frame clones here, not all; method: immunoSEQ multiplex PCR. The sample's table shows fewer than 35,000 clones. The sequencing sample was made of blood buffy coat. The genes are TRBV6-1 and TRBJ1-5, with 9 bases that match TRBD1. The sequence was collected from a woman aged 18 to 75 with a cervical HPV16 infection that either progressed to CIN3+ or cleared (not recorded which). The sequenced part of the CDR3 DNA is TGTGCCAGCAGTGACCGGGACAGGGCAAATCAGCCC. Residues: CASSDRDRANQP. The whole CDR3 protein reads CASSDRDRANQPQHF.